Listed below are T cell receptor beta chains from one sample, sequenced in a study of cytomegalovirus exposure and HLA in healthy donors. Profiled with immunoSEQ multiplex PCR; TCRdb holds only in-frame clones, not every one. The sample yields around 130,000 clones, 60% to 85% seen once. The sequenced sample was PBMCs. These receptor sequences come from a woman aged 35 to 49 in good health and CMV-seronegative. The CDR3 runs from the conserved cysteine through the conserved F or W. Fields, in order: J gene, CDR3 length, clone size, D gene, V gene, CDR3 DNA, CDR3 protein. The D gene is left open where the match is weak. Some rows mark clone size as missing; the rest say once, few, many or name a class of expanded clone.

J: TRBJ1-5
length: 15
size: NA
D: NA
V: TRBV19
DNA: TGTGCCAGTAGTACATCGACAGTGCCCAGCCAGCCCCAGCATTTT
CDR3: CASSTSTVPSQPQHF

J: TRBJ1-2
length: 16
size: NA
D: TRBD1
V: TRBV4-2
DNA: TGTGCCAGCAGCCAAGGAACCGGGACAGGGGGCACTGGCTACACCTTC
CDR3: CASSQGTGTGGTGYTF

J: TRBJ2-3
length: 15
size: NA
D: NA
V: TRBV7-2
DNA: TGTGCCAGCAGCTTAGTTCTCCTCCAACACGATACGCAGTATTTT
CDR3: CASSLVLLQHDTQYF

J: TRBJ1-4
length: 16
size: NA
D: NA
V: TRBV28
DNA: TGTGCCAGCAGTGCCCCCTTCGGACAAAGGGAAGAAAAACTGTTTTTT
CDR3: CASSAPFGQREEKLFF

J: TRBJ2-1
length: 15
size: few
D: TRBD1
V: TRBV4-2
DNA: TGTGCCAGCAGCCAAGCCGGGACAGGGCGCAATGAGCAGTTCTTC
CDR3: CASSQAGTGRNEQFF

J: TRBJ1-1
length: 13
size: NA
D: NA
V: TRBV2
DNA: TGTGCCAGCAGACGGGGTGACGGCACTGAAGCTTTCTTT
CDR3: CASRRGDGTEAFF

J: TRBJ2-5
length: 16
size: NA
D: NA
V: TRBV5-1
DNA: TGCGCCAGCAGCTTGGTAGGGTACGGCAGGGGAGAGACCCAGTACTTC
CDR3: CASSLVGYGRGETQYF

J: TRBJ1-2
length: 15
size: NA
D: TRBD1
V: TRBV19
DNA: TGTGCCAGTGATACGGGACAGGGAGTTCTAGATGGCTACACCTTC
CDR3: CASDTGQGVLDGYTF

J: TRBJ2-7
length: 13
size: NA
D: NA
V: TRBV2
DNA: TGTGCCAGCAACGGTGAAGGGGTCGGCGAGCAGTACTTC
CDR3: CASNGEGVGEQYF

J: TRBJ2-7
length: 11
size: once
D: NA
V: TRBV6-1
DNA: TGTGCCAGCAGTGAAATCGGCGAGCAGTACTTC
CDR3: CASSEIGEQYF

J: TRBJ1-4
length: 14
size: NA
D: TRBD1
V: TRBV5-5
DNA: TGTGCCAGCAGCTGGGACAGGGGCGGTGAAAAACTGTTTTTT
CDR3: CASSWDRGGEKLFF

J: TRBJ2-3
length: 16
size: NA
D: TRBD2
V: TRBV6-4
DNA: TGTGCCAGCAGTGAAGGCGGGGGGGCCAACGCAGATACGCAGTATTTT
CDR3: CASSEGGGANADTQYF

J: TRBJ2-3
length: 16
size: NA
D: NA
V: TRBV2
DNA: TGTGCCAGCAGTGAGGGTTTAACGGGATGGTCAGATACGCAGTATTTT
CDR3: CASSEGLTGWSDTQYF

J: TRBJ1-5
length: 15
size: NA
D: NA
V: TRBV15
DNA: TGTGCCACCAGCAGAGATAAGGGGATAGGGCAGCCCCAGCATTTT
CDR3: CATSRDKGIGQPQHF

J: TRBJ1-2
length: 15
size: NA
D: TRBD1
V: TRBV6-6
DNA: TGTGCCAGCAGTTACTCGGACAGGGGGTGGTATGGCTACACCTTC
CDR3: CASSYSDRGWYGYTF

J: TRBJ1-1
length: 15
size: NA
D: TRBD1
V: TRBV9
DNA: TGTGCCAGCAGCGGGGGACAGGGTTGGTACACTGAAGCTTTCTTT
CDR3: CASSGGQGWYTEAFF

J: TRBJ2-2
length: 17
size: NA
D: NA
V: TRBV4-1
DNA: TGCGCCAGCAGCCCGCCCCCAGGCCTCGCGAACACCGGGGAGCTGTTTTTT
CDR3: CASSPPPGLANTGELFF